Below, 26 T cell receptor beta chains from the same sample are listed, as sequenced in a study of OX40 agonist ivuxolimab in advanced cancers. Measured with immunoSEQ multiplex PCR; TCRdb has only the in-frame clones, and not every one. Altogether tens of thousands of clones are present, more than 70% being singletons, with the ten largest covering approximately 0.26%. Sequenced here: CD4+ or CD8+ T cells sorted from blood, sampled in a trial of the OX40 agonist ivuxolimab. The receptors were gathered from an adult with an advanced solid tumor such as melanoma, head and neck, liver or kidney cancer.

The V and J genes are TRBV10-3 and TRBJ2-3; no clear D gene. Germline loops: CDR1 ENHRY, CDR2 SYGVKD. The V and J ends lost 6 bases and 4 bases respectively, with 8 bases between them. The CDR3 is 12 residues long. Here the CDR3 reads CAIRDRADTQYF. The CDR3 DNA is TGTGCCATCAGAGACCGTGCAGATACGCAGTATTTT.

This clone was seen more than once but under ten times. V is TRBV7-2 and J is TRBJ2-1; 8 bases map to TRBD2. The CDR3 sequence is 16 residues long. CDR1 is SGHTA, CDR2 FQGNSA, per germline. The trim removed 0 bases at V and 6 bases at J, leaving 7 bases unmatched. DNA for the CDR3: TGTGCCAGCAGCTTAGCGCCCGGGGGGGCGCGCAATGAGCAGTTCTTC. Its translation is CASSLAPGGARNEQFF. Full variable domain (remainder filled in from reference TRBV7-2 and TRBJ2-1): GAGVSQSPSNKVTEKGKDVELRCDPISGHTALYWYRQSLGQGLEFLIYFQGNSAPDKSGLPSDRFSAERTGGSVSTLTIQRTQQEDSAVYLCASSLAPGGARNEQFFGPGTRLTVL.

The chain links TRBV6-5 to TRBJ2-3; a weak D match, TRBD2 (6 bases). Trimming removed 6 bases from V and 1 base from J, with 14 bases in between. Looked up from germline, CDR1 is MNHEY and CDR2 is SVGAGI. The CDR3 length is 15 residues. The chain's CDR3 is CASRPPGGGTDTQYF. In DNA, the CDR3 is TGTGCCAGCAGACCCCCCGGGGGTGGCACAGATACGCAGTATTTT.

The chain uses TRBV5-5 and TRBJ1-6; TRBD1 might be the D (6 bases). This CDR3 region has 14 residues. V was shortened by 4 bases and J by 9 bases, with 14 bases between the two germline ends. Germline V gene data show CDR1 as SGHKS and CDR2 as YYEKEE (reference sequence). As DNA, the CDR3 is TGTGCCAGCAGCATACAGGGAGCCGCTTCACCCCTCCACTTT. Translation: CASSIQGAASPLHF.

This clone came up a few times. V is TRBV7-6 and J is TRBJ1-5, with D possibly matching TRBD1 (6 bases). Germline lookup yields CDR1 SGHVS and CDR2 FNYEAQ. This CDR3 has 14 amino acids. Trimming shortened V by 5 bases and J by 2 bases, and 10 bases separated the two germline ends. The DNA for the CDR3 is TGTGCCAGCAGCCCGGGACATGGCAATCAGCCCCAGCATTTT. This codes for CASSPGHGNQPQHF.

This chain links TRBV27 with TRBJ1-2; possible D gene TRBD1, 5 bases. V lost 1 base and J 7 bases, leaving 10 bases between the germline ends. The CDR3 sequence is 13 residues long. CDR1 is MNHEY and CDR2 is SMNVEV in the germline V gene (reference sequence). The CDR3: CASSLLGGIGYTF. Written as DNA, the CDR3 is TGTGCCAGCAGTTTATTGGGGGGGATTGGCTACACCTTC.

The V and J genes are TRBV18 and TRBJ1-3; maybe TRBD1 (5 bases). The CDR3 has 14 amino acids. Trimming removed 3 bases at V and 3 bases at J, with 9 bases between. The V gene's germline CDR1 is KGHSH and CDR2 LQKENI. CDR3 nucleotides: TGTGCCAGCTCACCGTTCAGGGATGGAAACACCATATATTTT. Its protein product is CASSPFRDGNTIYF.

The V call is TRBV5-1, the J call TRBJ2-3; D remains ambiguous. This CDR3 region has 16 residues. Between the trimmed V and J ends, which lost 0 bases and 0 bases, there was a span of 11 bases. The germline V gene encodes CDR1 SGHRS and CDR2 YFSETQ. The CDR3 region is CASSLEGSTSTDTQYF. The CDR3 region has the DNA TGCGCCAGCAGCTTGGAGGGCTCCACTAGCACAGATACGCAGTATTTT.

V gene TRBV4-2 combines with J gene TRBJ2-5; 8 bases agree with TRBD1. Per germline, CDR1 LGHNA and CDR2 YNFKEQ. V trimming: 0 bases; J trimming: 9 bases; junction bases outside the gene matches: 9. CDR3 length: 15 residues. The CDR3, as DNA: TGTGCCAGCAGCCAAGATGGGACAGGCCGAGTGGCCCAGTACTTC. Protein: CASSQDGTGRVAQYF.

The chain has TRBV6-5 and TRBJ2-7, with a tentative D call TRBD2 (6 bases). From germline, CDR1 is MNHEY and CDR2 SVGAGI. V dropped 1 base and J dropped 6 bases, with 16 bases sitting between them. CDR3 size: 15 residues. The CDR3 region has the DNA TGTGCCAGCAGTTACTTGGGACTTGTTTCGAGCGAGCAGTACTTC. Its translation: CASSYLGLVSSEQYF.

The CDR3 region has the DNA TGTGCCTGGAGTTCGACAGGCCAATACGAGCAGTACTTC. This encodes CAWSSTGQYEQYF. The J gene is TRBJ2-7, the V gene TRBV30; D possibly corresponds to TRBD1 (6 bases). Germline V gene sequence: CDR1 GTSNPN, CDR2 SVGIG (reference sequence). The CDR3 has 13 residues. The germline V and J ends were trimmed by 2 bases and 4 bases, with 12 bases remaining between them.

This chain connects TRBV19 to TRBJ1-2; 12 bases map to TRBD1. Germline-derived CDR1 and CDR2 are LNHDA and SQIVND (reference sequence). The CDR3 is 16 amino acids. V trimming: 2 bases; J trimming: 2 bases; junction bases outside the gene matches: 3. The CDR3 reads CASSITGQGANYGYTF. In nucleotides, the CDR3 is TGTGCCAGTAGTATAACGGGACAGGGGGCAAACTATGGCTACACCTTC.

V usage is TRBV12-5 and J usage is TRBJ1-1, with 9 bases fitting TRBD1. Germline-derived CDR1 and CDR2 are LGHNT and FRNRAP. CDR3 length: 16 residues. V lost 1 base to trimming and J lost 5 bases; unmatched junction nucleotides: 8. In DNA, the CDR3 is TGTGCTAGTGGTTTGGGACGGGACAGGGCGGATACTGAAGCTTTCTTT. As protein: CASGLGRDRADTEAFF. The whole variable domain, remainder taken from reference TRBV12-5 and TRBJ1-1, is DARVTQTPRHKVTEMGQEVTMRCQPILGHNTVFWYRQTMMQGLELLAYFRNRAPLDDSGMPKDRFSAEMPDATLATLKIQPSEPRDSAVYFCASGLGRDRADTEAFFGQGTRLTVV.

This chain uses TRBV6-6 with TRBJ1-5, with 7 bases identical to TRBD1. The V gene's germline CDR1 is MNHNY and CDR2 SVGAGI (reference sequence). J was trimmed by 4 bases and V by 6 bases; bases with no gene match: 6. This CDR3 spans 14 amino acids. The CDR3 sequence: CASSYDRANQPQHF. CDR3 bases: TGTGCCAGCAGCTATGACAGGGCAAATCAGCCCCAGCATTTT.

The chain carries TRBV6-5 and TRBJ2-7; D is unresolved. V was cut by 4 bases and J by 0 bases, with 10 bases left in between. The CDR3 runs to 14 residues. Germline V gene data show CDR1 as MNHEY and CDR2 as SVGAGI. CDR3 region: CASSSTTSSYEQYF. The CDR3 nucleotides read TGTGCCAGCAGTTCCACGACGAGCTCCTACGAGCAGTACTTC.

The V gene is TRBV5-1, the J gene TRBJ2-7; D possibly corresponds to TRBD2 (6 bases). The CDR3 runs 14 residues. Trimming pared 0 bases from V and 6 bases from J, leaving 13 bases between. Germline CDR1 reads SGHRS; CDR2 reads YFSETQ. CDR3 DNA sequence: TGCGCCAGCAGCTTGGCCGTGGGGGGAGGCGAGCAGTACTTC. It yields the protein CASSLAVGGGEQYF.

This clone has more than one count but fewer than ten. The CDR3, as DNA: TGTGCCTGGAGTGTTATGCGCGGGAACACTGAAGCTTTCTTT. Translation: CAWSVMRGNTEAFF. V and J are TRBV30 and TRBJ1-1; D is ambiguous. Germline CDR1 reads GTSNPN; CDR2 reads SVGIG (reference sequence). This CDR3 has 14 residues. V dropped 0 bases and J dropped 1 base, with 9 bases sitting between them.

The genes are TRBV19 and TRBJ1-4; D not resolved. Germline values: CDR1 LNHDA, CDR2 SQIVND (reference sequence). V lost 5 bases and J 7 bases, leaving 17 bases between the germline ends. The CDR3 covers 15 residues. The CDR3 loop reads CASSSEGGRREKLFF. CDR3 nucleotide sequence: TGTGCCAGTAGTTCCGAGGGTGGTCGGCGTGAAAAACTGTTTTTT.

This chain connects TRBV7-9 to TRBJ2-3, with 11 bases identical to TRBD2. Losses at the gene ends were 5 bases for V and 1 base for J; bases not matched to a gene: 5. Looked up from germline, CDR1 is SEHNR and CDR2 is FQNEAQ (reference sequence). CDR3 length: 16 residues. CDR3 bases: TGTGCCAGCAGCCTGACTAGCGGGGTCCGCACAGATACGCAGTATTTT. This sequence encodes CASSLTSGVRTDTQYF.

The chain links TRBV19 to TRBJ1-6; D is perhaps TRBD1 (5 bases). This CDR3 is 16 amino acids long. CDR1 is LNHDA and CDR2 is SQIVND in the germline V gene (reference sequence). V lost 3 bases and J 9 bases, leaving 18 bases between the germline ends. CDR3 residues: CASSIPGNPVSSPLHF. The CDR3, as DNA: TGTGCCAGTAGTATCCCAGGGAATCCTGTGTCTTCACCCCTCCACTTT.

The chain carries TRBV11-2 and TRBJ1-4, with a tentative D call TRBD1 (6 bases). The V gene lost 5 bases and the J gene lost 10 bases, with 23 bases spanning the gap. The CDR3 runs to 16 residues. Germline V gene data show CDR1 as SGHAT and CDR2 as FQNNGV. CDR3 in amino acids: CASSPPAPPGEGKLFF. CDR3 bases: TGTGCCAGCAGCCCCCCCGCACCCCCAGGGGAAGGAAAACTGTTTTTT.

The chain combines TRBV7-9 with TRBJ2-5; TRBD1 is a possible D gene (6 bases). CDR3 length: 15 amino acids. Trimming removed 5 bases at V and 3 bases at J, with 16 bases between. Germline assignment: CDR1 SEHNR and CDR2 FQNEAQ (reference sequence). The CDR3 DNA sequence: TGTGCCAGCAGCCAGAGTCAGGGGTGGGAAGAGACCCAGTACTTC. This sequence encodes CASSQSQGWEETQYF.

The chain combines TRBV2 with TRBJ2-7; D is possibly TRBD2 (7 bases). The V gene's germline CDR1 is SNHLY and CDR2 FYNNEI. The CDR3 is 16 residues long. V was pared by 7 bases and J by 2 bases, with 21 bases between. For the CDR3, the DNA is TGTGCCAGCATGGGTGTCGGGCGGGGGCAAACCTACGAGCAGTACTTC. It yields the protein CASMGVGRGQTYEQYF.

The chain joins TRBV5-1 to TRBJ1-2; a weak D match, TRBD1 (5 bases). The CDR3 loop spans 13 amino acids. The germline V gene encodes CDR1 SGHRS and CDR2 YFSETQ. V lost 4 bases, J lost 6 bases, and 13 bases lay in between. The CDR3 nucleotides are TGCGCCAGCAGCATACAGGACGGTGATGGCTACACCTTC. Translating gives CASSIQDGDGYTF.

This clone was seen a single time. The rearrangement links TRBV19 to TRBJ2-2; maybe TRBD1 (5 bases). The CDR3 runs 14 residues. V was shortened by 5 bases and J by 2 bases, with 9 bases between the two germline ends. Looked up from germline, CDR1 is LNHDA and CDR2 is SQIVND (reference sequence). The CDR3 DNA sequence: TGTGCCAGTAGTGTGGACATCAACACCGGGGAGCTGTTTTTT. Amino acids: CASSVDINTGELFF.

CDR3 in amino acids: CASSILGGSGEKLFF. CDR3 nucleotides: TGTGCCAGTAGTATTTTGGGGGGCTCGGGTGAAAAACTGTTTTTT. V usage is TRBV19 and J usage is TRBJ1-4, with a possible D match to TRBD1 (6 bases). Germline V CDR1 and CDR2: LNHDA, SQIVND (reference sequence). Trimming pared 3 bases from V and 7 bases from J, leaving 15 bases between. The CDR3 loop spans 15 amino acids.